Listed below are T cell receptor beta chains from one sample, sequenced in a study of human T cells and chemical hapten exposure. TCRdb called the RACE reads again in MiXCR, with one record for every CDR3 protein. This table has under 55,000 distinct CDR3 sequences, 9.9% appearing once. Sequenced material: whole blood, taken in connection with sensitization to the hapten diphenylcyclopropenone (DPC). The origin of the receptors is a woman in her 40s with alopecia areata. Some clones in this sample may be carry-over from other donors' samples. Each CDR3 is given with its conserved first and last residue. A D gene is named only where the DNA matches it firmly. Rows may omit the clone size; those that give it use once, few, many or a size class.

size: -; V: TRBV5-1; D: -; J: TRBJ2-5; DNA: TGCGCCAGCAGCTCGCAGGGACGACAGACCCAGTACTTC; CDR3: CASSSQGRQTQYF
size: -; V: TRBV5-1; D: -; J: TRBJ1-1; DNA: TGCGCCAGCAGCCCGATTGCGGGAGGGGAAGCTTTCTTT; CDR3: CASSPIAGGEAFF
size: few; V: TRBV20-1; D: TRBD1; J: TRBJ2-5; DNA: TGCAGTGCTGGACAGGGAGAGACCCAGTACTTC; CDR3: CSAGQGETQYF
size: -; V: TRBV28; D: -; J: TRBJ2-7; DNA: TGTGCCAGCAGTTTTCTTGGAGCCTACGAGCAGTACTTC; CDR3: CASSFLGAYEQYF
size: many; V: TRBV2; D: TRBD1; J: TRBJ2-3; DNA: TGTGCCAGCAGCGCCGACAGGGCGGATTCGGATACGCAGTATTTT; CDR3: CASSADRADSDTQYF
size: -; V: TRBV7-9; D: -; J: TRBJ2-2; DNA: TGTGCCAGCACCCCGCAAAGTAACACCGGGGAGCTGTTTTTT; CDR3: CASTPQSNTGELFF
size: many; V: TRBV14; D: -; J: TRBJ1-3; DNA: TGTGCCAGCAGCCAAGTATGGCCAGCATACTCTGGAAACACCATATATTTT; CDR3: CASSQVWPAYSGNTIYF
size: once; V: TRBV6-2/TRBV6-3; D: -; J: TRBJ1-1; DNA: TGTGCCAGCAGTTATGGGGAGAACACTGAAGCTTTCTTT; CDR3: CASSYGENTEAFF
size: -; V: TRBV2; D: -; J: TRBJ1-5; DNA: TGTGCCAGCAGTGTAAGAAAGGAAAGACAGCCCCAGCATTTT; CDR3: CASSVRKERQPQHF
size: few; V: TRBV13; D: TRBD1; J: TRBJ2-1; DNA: TGTGCCAGCAGCTTCCATCGACAGGGGGCGAAGAGTTACAATGAGCAGTTCTTC; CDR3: CASSFHRQGAKSYNEQFF
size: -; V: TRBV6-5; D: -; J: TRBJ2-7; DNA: TGTGCCAGCAGTTACCGGGCAGCCTACGAGCAGTACTTC; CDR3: CASSYRAAYEQYF
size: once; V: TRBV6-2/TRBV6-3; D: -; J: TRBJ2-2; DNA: TGTGCCAGCAGTTACTCAGGAGGCCCCGGGGAGCTGTTTTTT; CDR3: CASSYSGGPGELFF
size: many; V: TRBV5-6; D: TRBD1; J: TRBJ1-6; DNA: TGTGCCAGCAAACGGGACAGAAGCTCCTATAATTCACCCCTCCACTTT; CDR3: CASKRDRSSYNSPLHF
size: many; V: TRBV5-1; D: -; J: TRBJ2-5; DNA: TGCGCCAGCAGCTTACCCGGGGGACCCCAAGAGACCCAGTACTTC; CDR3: CASSLPGGPQETQYF
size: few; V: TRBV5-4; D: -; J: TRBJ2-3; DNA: TGTGCCAGCAGCTTGGAACCGGGGCTGAAGACAGATACGCAGTATTTT; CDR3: CASSLEPGLKTDTQYF
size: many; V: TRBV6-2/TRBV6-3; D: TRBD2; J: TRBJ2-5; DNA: TGTGCCAGCAGTTGGAGCCCGGGACTAGCGGGGGGACCCCCGGAGACCCAGTACTTC; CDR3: CASSWSPGLAGGPPETQYF
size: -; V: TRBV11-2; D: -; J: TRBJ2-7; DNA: TGTGCCAGCAGCTTAGTATCGGGGGCCAGGTCAACCTACGAGCAGTACTTC; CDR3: CASSLVSGARSTYEQYF
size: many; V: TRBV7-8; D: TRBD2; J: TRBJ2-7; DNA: TGTGCCAGCAGCCCTCGAGCGGGGGTGGCCTACGAGCAGTACTTC; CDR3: CASSPRAGVAYEQYF
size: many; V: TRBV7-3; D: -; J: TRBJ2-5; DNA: TGTGCCAGCAGCTACGATCGGGACGGGACCCAGTACTTC; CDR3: CASSYDRDGTQYF
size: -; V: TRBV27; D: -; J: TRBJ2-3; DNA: TGTGCCAGCAGTTTCGGGCGTAGGGGCGGAGCAGATACGCAGTATTTT; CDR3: CASSFGRRGGADTQYF
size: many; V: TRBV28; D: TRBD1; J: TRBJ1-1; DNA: TGTGCCAGCAGATCTACAGGGGGCACTGAAGCTTTCTTT; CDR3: CASRSTGGTEAFF
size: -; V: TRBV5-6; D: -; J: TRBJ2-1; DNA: TGTGCCAGCAGCCCTAGAAACAATGAGCAGTTCTTC; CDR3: CASSPRNNEQFF
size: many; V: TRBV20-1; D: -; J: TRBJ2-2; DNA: TGCAGTGCTAGCGTGACAGGCACCGGGGAGCTGTTTTTT; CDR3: CSASVTGTGELFF
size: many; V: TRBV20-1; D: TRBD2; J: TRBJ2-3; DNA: TGCAGTGCTAGAGATCTCAGGACTAGCGGAGCCCTAGATACGCAGTATTTT; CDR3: CSARDLRTSGALDTQYF
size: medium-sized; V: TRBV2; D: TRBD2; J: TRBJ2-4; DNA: TGTGCCAGCAGAAGGGGAGGGGTGGGCATTCAGTACTTC; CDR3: CASRRGGVGIQYF
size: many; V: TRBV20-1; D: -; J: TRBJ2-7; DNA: TGCAGTGCTCCGGGCGGTCCGTCCGGCCTCCACGAGCAGTACTTC; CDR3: CSAPGGPSGLHEQYF
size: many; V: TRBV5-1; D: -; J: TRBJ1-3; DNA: TGCGCCAGCAGCTTGGGTTCCGAAGGAAACACCATATATTTT; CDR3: CASSLGSEGNTIYF
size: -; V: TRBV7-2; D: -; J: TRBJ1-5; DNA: TGTGCCAGCAGCTTAGTATCCGAGGCAGTGGATAGCAATCAGCCCCAGCATTTT; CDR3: CASSLVSEAVDSNQPQHF
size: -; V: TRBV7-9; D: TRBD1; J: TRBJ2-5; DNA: TGTGCCAGCACGTCTGGGACAGGGATTTCCCAGTACTTC; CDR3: CASTSGTGISQYF
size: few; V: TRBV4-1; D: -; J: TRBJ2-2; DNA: TGCGCCAGCGCGAGACTACCGAACACCGGGGAGCTGTTTTTT; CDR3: CASARLPNTGELFF
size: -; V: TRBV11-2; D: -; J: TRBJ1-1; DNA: TGTGCCAGCAGCTTTGGGGAGCACACTGAAGCTTTCTTT; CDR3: CASSFGEHTEAFF
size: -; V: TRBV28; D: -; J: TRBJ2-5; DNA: TGTGCCAGCAGTGATATAACAGGTGTTGCTAGAGAGACCCAGTACTTC; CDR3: CASSDITGVARETQYF
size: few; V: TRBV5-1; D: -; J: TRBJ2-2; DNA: TGCGCCAGCAGCTTGGAAGGAGTCGCTACGAACACCGGGGAGCTGTTTTTT; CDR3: CASSLEGVATNTGELFF
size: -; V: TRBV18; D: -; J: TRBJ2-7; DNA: TGTGCCAGCTCACTAATCAGCTCCTACGAGCAGTACTTC; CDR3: CASSLISSYEQYF
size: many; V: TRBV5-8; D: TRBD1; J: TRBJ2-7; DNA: TGTGCCAGCAGCCTCTGGTGGGACAGGGGGCGTACTGGCGAGCAGTACTTC; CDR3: CASSLWWDRGRTGEQYF
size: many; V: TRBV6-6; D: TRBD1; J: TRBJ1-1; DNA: TGTGCCAGCACCCTCCGGGACAGGGGGCGGTACACTGAAGCTTTCTTT; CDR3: CASTLRDRGRYTEAFF
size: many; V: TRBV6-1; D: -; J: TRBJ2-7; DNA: TGTGCCAGCAGTGAAGCTAGTGGGGCCTCCTACGAGCAGTACTTC; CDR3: CASSEASGASYEQYF
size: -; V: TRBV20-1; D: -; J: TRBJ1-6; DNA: TGCAGTGCTAGGACAGAGACTGGGGGGCCCCTCCACTTT; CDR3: CSARTETGGPLHF
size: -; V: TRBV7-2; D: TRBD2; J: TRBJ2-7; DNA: TGTGCCAGCAGCTTAGTTGCGGGGGACTCCTACGAGCAGTACTTC; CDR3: CASSLVAGDSYEQYF
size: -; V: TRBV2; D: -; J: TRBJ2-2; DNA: TGTGCCAGCAGTTCCTCTTCGAACACCGGGGAGCTGTTTTTT; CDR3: CASSSSSNTGELFF
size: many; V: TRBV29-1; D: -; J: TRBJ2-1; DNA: TGCAGCGTTGAAGGGAGACAGCCTTTTCGGCAGTTCTTC; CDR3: CSVEGRQPFRQFF
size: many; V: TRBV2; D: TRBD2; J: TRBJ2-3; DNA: TGTGCCAGCAGTCTTCTAGCGGTAGATACGCAGTATTTT; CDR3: CASSLLAVDTQYF
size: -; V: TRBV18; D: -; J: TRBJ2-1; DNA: TGTGCCAGCTCACCACCGATGGGACAATCCTACAATGAGCAGTTCTTC; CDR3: CASSPPMGQSYNEQFF